This TCR beta chain was documented in a study of blood T cells in healthy people across ages. Turning to the study itself: About one barcoded beta molecule per two T cells was the capture yield of template switching.

This clonotype has ten or more counts. Those donating, healthy Caucasian individuals from Russia, were aged 6 to 90. Next came a second PCR, run for roughly 6 to 11 cycles, which used a sample-barcoded 5' primer along with a J-beta primer mix. TCRdb fed the 5' RACE reads into MiXCR, producing one record per CDR3 protein. This table has hundreds of thousands of distinct CDR3 sequences, 58% appearing once. V shed 3 bases, J shed 2 bases, and the junction held 5 bases outside the gene matches. The CDR3 is 15 amino acids. Germline V CDR1 and CDR2: SGHDT, YYEEEE. The specimen sequenced was blood. This receptor was identified in a man aged 30 to 45 in good health. The V call is TRBV5-6, the J call TRBJ2-5; 9 bases match TRBD2. The CDR3 DNA sequence: TGTGCCAGCAGCTCGGCTAGCGGGGCTCAAGAGACCCAGTACTTC. Translating gives CASSSASGAQETQYF.